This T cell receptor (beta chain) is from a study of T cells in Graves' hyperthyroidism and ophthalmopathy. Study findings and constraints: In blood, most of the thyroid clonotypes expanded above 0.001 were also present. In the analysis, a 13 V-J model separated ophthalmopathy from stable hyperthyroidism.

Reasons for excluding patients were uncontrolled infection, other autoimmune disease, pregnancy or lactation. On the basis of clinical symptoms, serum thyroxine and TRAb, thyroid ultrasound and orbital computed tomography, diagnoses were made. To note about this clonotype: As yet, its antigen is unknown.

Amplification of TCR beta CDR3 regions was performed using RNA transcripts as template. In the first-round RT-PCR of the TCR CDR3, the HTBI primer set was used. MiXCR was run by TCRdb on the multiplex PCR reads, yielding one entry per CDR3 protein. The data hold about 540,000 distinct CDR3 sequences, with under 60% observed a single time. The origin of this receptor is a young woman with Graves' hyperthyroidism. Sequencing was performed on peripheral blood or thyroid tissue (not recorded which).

For the CDR3, the DNA is TGTGCCAGCAGCCAAGATAAAGGGTTTAGCTCCTACAATGAGCAGTTCTTC. As protein: CASSQDKGFSSYNEQFF. The chain links TRBV11-1 to TRBJ2-1; D call uncertain. V shed 5 bases and J shed 0 bases, with 17 bases lying between them. The CDR3 spans 17 residues. From germline, CDR1 is SGHAT and CDR2 FQDESV (reference sequence).